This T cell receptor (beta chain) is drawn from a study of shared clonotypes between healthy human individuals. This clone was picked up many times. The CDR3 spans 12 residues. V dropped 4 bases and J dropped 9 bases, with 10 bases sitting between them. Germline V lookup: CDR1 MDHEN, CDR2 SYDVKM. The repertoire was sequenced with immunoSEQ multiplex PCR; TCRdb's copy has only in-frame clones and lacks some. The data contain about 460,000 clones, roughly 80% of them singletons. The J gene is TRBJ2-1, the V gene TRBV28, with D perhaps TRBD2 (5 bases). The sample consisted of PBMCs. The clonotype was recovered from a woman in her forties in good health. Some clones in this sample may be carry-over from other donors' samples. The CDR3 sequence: CASSSGLREQFF. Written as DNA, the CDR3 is TGTGCCAGCAGTTCAGGACTGCGTGAGCAGTTCTTC.